What follows are 27 T cell receptor beta chains derived from one specimen sequenced in a study of T cell responses to AZD1222 COVID-19 vaccine. Method: immunoSEQ multiplex PCR; TCRdb's copy keeps in-frame clones and lacks some. Among about 70,000 clones listed, about 85% were seen once. Source: peripheral blood, taken on day 0 of AZD1222 vaccination. These receptors originate from an adult in good health.

V gene TRBV27 combines with J gene TRBJ2-2; 9 bases line up with TRBD2. The CDR3 extends over 20 amino acids. Germline CDR1 and CDR2: MNHEY and SMNVEV (reference sequence). The trim removed 6 bases at V and 7 bases at J, leaving 24 bases unmatched. In DNA, the CDR3 is TGTGCCAGCAGGCGAGATTGGCGGGAGGGCCGGGGAAAGGGGAGCGGGGAGCTGTTTTTT. Protein sequence: CASRRDWREGRGKGSGELFF.

The rearrangement links TRBV5-6 to TRBJ1-1, with D perhaps TRBD1 (5 bases). This CDR3 is 13 amino acids long. Germline V CDR1 and CDR2: SGHDT, YYEEEE. V was trimmed by 3 bases and J by 11 bases, leaving 17 bases between them. The CDR3: CASSSSPRDGAFF. DNA of the CDR3: TGTGCCAGCAGCTCCTCCCCCAGGGATGGCGCTTTCTTT.

This clone has only a few counts. The chain combines TRBV6-5 with TRBJ1-3; TRBD1 agrees at 7 bases. Trimming took 6 bases from V and 0 from J; bases not matched to a gene: 5. Germline CDR1 reads MNHEY; CDR2 reads SVGAGI. The CDR3 consists of 15 residues. The CDR3 loop reads CASSFTGASGNTIYF. In DNA, the CDR3 is TGTGCCAGCAGCTTTACAGGGGCCTCTGGAAACACCATATATTTT.

This clone was counted a single time. The chain couples TRBV3-1 (or the pseudogene TRBV3-2) to TRBJ1-1; 9 nucleotides match TRBD1. Germline-derived CDR1 and CDR2 are LGHDT and YNNKEL (reference sequence). The junction had 12 bases not matched to a gene; V was cut back by 6 bases and J by 10 bases. This CDR3 contains 14 residues. CDR3 bases: TGTGCCAGCAGGAAAGGACAGGGGATCGAAGGAGCTTTCTTT. It codes for CASRKGQGIEGAFF.

This rearrangement joins TRBV6-4 to TRBJ1-1, with D unclear. Germline lookup yields CDR1 MRHNA and CDR2 SNTAGT. This CDR3 spans 14 amino acids. V dropped 3 bases and J dropped 1 base, with 9 bases sitting between them. CDR3 nucleotides: TGTGCCAGCAGTGAAAAGGTCTCGAACACTGAAGCTTTCTTT. It encodes CASSEKVSNTEAFF.

Here the CDR3 DNA reads TGTGCCAGTAGTCCAACGGGTGTTAGGGGCTACACCTTC. Translating gives CASSPTGVRGYTF. V and J are TRBV19 and TRBJ1-2; the D is unclear. Per the germline V gene, CDR1 is LNHDA and CDR2 is SQIVND (reference sequence). V was cut by 5 bases and J by 8 bases, with 15 bases left in between. The CDR3 is 13 amino acids.

The CDR3 loop reads CASRLTVLANTGELFF. The CDR3, as DNA: TGTGCCAGCAGACTTACGGTCCTAGCTAACACCGGGGAGCTGTTTTTT. V gene TRBV5-8 combines with J gene TRBJ2-2; D possibly corresponds to TRBD2 (5 bases). Trimming took off 5 bases at V and 2 bases at J, with 16 bases between the two ends. This CDR3 has 16 residues. CDR1 and CDR2 (germline): SGHTS, YDEGEE.

The rearrangement uses TRBV7-8 and TRBJ1-3; 8 nucleotides align to TRBD1. V shed 2 bases, J shed 3 bases, and the junction held 9 bases outside the gene matches. Germline CDR1 and CDR2: SGHVS and FQNEAQ. The CDR3 contains 17 residues. CDR3 coding DNA: TGTGCCAGCAGCTTAATCCGGAGCAGGGGGCTTGGAAACACCATATATTTT. Protein sequence: CASSLIRSRGLGNTIYF.

The chain couples TRBV3-1 (or the pseudogene TRBV3-2) to TRBJ2-1; 8 bases line up with TRBD1. The CDR3 totals 15 residues. After removal of 4 bases from V and 2 bases from J, the junction contained 4 bases not matched to a gene. Germline V gene lookup returns CDR1 LGHDT and CDR2 YNNKEL (reference sequence). Here the CDR3 reads CASSLGQGAYNEQFF. The CDR3 region has the DNA TGTGCCAGCAGCCTCGGACAGGGTGCCTACAATGAGCAGTTCTTC.

The V call is TRBV11-2, the J call TRBJ2-7; D is perhaps TRBD1 (6 bases). Trimming shortened V by 2 bases and J by 7 bases, and 15 bases separated the two germline ends. Germline CDR1 reads SGHAT; CDR2 reads FQNNGV. The CDR3 sequence is 14 residues long. The CDR3 spells CASSLFETGMEQYF. CDR3 nucleotide sequence: TGTGCCAGCAGCTTATTCGAGACAGGAATGGAGCAGTACTTC.

V and J are TRBV19 and TRBJ1-2; TRBD1 is a possible D gene (6 bases). The length of the CDR3 is 12 residues. CDR1 LNHDA and CDR2 SQIVND come from the germline V gene (reference sequence). Trimming left V 0 bases short and J 13 bases short, with 12 bases between. The CDR3 DNA reads TGTGCCAGTAGTATAGAAGGACAGCGCGGCACCTTC. The encoded protein is CASSIEGQRGTF.

This sequence joins TRBV19 and TRBJ1-1; D might be TRBD1 (6 bases). Trimming removed 6 bases at V and 11 bases at J, with 25 bases between. The CDR3 totals 15 residues. Germline values: CDR1 LNHDA, CDR2 SQIVND (reference sequence). CDR3 protein: CASSSQGRGAHKAFF. CDR3 coding DNA: TGTGCCAGTAGCAGCCAAGGACGGGGGGCGCATAAGGCTTTCTTT.

The V call is TRBV5-6, the J call TRBJ2-7; 7 bases are shared with TRBD2. V shed 0 bases and J 4 bases; nucleotides not matched to a gene: 10. Per the germline V gene, CDR1 is SGHDT and CDR2 is YYEEEE. The CDR3 spans 16 residues. The CDR3 here is CASSLVPGGNSYEQYF. DNA of the CDR3: TGTGCCAGCAGCTTGGTGCCGGGAGGAAATAGTTACGAGCAGTACTTC.

The rearrangement uses TRBV10-3 and TRBJ1-2; 7 nucleotides agree with TRBD1. V shed 6 bases, J shed 3 bases, and the junction held 16 bases outside the gene matches. There are 17 residues in the CDR3. CDR1 and CDR2 (germline): ENHRY, SYGVKD. Here the CDR3 DNA reads TGTGCCATCAGGGACACCGTTCGACAGGGCACCGACTATGGCTACACCTTC. This gives the protein CAIRDTVRQGTDYGYTF.

The rearrangement links TRBV7-9 to TRBJ1-2; no clear D gene. Trimming left V 6 bases short and J 6 bases short, with 20 bases between. Germline loops: CDR1 SEHNR, CDR2 FQNEAQ (reference sequence). This CDR3 spans 15 amino acids. The CDR3 coding sequence is TGTGCCAGCAGACCGCCCCCGCGCCTCGGGGATGGCTACACCTTC. Protein sequence: CASRPPPRLGDGYTF.

This clone was counted once. V usage is TRBV2 and J usage is TRBJ2-4, with TRBD1 matching 9 bases. The CDR3 has 15 amino acids. The V segment lost 6 bases and the J segment 7 bases; nucleotides outside the gene matches: 10. The V gene's germline CDR1 is SNHLY and CDR2 FYNNEI. The CDR3 nucleotides read TGTGCCAGCAGCCGACAACCCGGGACAGGGAACATTCAGTACTTC. Translated, it gives CASSRQPGTGNIQYF.

J is TRBJ1-2 and V is TRBV2, with 8 nucleotides matching TRBD1. There are 14 residues in the CDR3. The J segment lost 6 bases and the V segment lost 6 bases, leaving 9 bases of the junction unmatched. CDR1 SNHLY and CDR2 FYNNEI come from the germline V gene. This CDR3 is CASSQQGAPDGYTF. CDR3 DNA sequence: TGTGCCAGCAGCCAGCAGGGGGCCCCTGATGGCTACACCTTC.

This clone was counted a few times. V is TRBV11-2 and J is TRBJ1-4; TRBD1 agrees at 8 bases. Germline V lookup: CDR1 SGHAT, CDR2 FQNNGV. With 1 base clipped from V and 10 bases from J, the junction kept 5 bases outside the gene matches. This CDR3 spans 14 amino acids. The CDR3 DNA reads as TGTGCCAGCAGCTTAGCCGAGACAGGGGTAAAACTGTTTTTT. Protein sequence: CASSLAETGVKLFF.

This clone was counted between two and nine times. The V and J genes are TRBV7-8 and TRBJ2-5; the match to TRBD1 covers 9 bases. The CDR3 length is 17 residues. Trimming cost V 4 bases and J 4 bases; bases outside gene matches: 13. Germline CDR1 and CDR2: SGHVS and FQNEAQ. CDR3 region: CASSSKGTGRNRETQYF. DNA for the CDR3: TGTGCCAGCAGCTCAAAAGGGACAGGGCGAAATCGAGAGACCCAGTACTTC.

The chain joins TRBV3-1 (or the pseudogene TRBV3-2) to TRBJ1-5; 7 nucleotides match TRBD1. Germline lookup yields CDR1 LGHDT and CDR2 YNNKEL (reference sequence). The CDR3 is 15 residues long. Trimming removed 4 bases from V and 4 bases from J; junction bases left unmatched: 7. For the CDR3, the DNA is TGTGCCAGCAGCCGTACAGGGGAATATAATCAGCCCCAGCATTTT. Its protein product is CASSRTGEYNQPQHF.

This chain uses TRBV7-8 with TRBJ2-7; 8 bases map to TRBD2. The germline CDR1 and CDR2 sequences are SGHVS and FQNEAQ. The V segment lost 7 bases and the J segment 2 bases; nucleotides outside the gene matches: 7. This CDR3 has 14 amino acids. In DNA, the CDR3 is TGTGCCAGCAAACCGGGGGGGCTGGCCTACGAGCAGTACTTC. Protein sequence: CASKPGGLAYEQYF.

This chain uses TRBV30 with TRBJ2-5; D is unclear. Trimming took 3 bases from V and 4 from J, leaving 6 bases between them. The CDR3 totals 11 residues. Germline V gene sequence: CDR1 GTSNPN, CDR2 SVGIG (reference sequence). CDR3: CAWSRGETQYF. For the CDR3, the DNA is TGTGCCTGGAGCCGAGGAGAGACCCAGTACTTC.

The sample holds one count of this clone. The rearrangement uses TRBV19 and TRBJ1-6; a weak D match, TRBD1 (6 bases). Germline V CDR1 and CDR2: LNHDA, SQIVND (reference sequence). CDR3 length: 13 residues. V was pared by 4 bases and J by 7 bases, with 8 bases between. This CDR3 is CASSSQGNSPLHF. The CDR3 DNA sequence: TGTGCCAGTAGTAGTCAGGGGAATTCACCCCTCCACTTT.

This sequence joins TRBV19 and TRBJ2-6; D might be TRBD2 (5 bases). This CDR3 is built from 20 residues. The germline V gene has CDR1 LNHDA and CDR2 SQIVND (reference sequence). The V and J ends lost 3 bases and 0 bases respectively, with 21 bases between them. The CDR3 DNA reads as TGTGCCAGTAGTATCACCACTAGACCTTTGATTAGCTCTGGGGCCAACGTCCTGACTTTC. Encoded protein: CASSITTRPLISSGANVLTF.

The chain carries TRBV6-5 and TRBJ1-2; 7 bases align to TRBD1. The germline V gene encodes CDR1 MNHEY and CDR2 SVGAGI. The ends lost 1 base at V and 3 bases at J; junction bases unmatched: 5. This CDR3 is 15 amino acids long. DNA of the CDR3: TGTGCCAGCAGTTACTGGACAGGAGAAGACTATGGCTACACCTTC. It encodes CASSYWTGEDYGYTF.

The CDR3 loop is CASSLDPARGLNSPLHF. CDR3 bases: TGTGCCAGCAGCCTTGACCCTGCTCGGGGGTTGAATTCACCCCTCCACTTT. This chain joins TRBV7-8 and TRBJ1-6, with TRBD1 as a possible D gene (5 bases). This CDR3 comprises 17 residues. Per the germline V gene, CDR1 is SGHVS and CDR2 is FQNEAQ. Trimming left V 5 bases short and J 7 bases short, with 21 bases between.

This chain links TRBV12-3 or TRBV12-4 with TRBJ2-7; 8 bases match TRBD1. CDR3 length: 12 residues. V shed 7 bases, J shed 6 bases, and the junction held 5 bases outside the gene matches. The CDR3 reads CASTLDRGEQYF. In nucleotides, the CDR3 is TGTGCCAGCACCCTAGACAGGGGCGAGCAGTACTTC.